The next 8 T cell receptor beta chains were all read from a single sample in a study of CD8 T cells in Susac syndrome. With random hexamers, reverse transcription was performed on about 0.5 to 1 ug of RNA. Via MiXCR, TCRdb re-called the immunoSEQ multiplex PCR reads, giving one row per CDR3 protein. The sample shows over 150,000 distinct CDR3 sequences, approximately 95% of them seen only once. The sample taken for sequencing was CD4+ T cells from PBMCs. These receptors originate from a human donor with Susac syndrome.

The chain carries TRBV3-1 and TRBJ2-3; D gene unclear. The V end lost 2 bases, the J end lost 7 bases, and 10 bases lay between the germline ends. CDR3 length: 13 amino acids. From germline, CDR1 is LGHDT and CDR2 YNNKEL (reference sequence). DNA of the CDR3: TGTGCCAGCAGCCAATATCCCGAAAATACGCAGTATTTT. It translates to CASSQYPENTQYF.

The chain has TRBV3-1 and TRBJ2-1; 7 nucleotides align to TRBD2. The CDR3 is 15 amino acids. After removal of 8 bases from V and 2 bases from J, the junction contained 9 bases not matched to a gene. Germline CDR1 LGHDT, CDR2 YNNKEL (reference sequence). The DNA of the CDR3 is TGTGCCAGCTCGCCGGGACTAACGACCTACAATGAGCAGTTCTTC. Encoded protein: CASSPGLTTYNEQFF.

In nucleotides, the CDR3 is TGCGCCAGCAGCCAAGGGGGACTAGCGATCAATGAGCAGTTCTTC. It specifies CASSQGGLAINEQFF. The V call is TRBV4-3, the J call TRBJ2-1; 10 bases align to TRBD2. The ends lost 1 base at V and 6 bases at J; junction bases unmatched: 3. The CDR3 contains 15 residues. Looked up from germline, CDR1 is LGHNA and CDR2 is YSLEER.

The chain links TRBV27 to TRBJ1-2, with TRBD1 identical over 9 bases. The CDR3 loop spans 16 amino acids. Germline assignment: CDR1 MNHEY and CDR2 SMNVEV (reference sequence). The ends lost 6 bases at V and 7 bases at J; junction bases unmatched: 15. The CDR3 region is CASSPPGQGSPRGYTF. The CDR3 bases are TGTGCCAGCAGCCCCCCCGGACAGGGGTCCCCTCGTGGCTACACCTTC.

V is TRBV9 and J is TRBJ2-1; perhaps D is TRBD1 or TRBD2 (7 bases each). The CDR3 runs to 16 residues. V dropped 0 bases and J dropped 6 bases, with 16 bases sitting between them. Germline CDR1 and CDR2: SGDLS and YYNGEE. The CDR3: CASSVALGEGANEQFF. CDR3 in DNA: TGTGCCAGCAGCGTAGCTTTGGGGGAGGGGGCCAATGAGCAGTTCTTC.

DNA of the CDR3: TGCGCCAGCAGTGGAACCCGCCGACAGAATGAGCAGTTCTTC. It encodes CASSGTRRQNEQFF. The chain combines TRBV10-2 with TRBJ2-1, with a possible D match to TRBD1 (5 bases). The CDR3 consists of 14 residues. Trimming took off 4 bases at V and 7 bases at J, with 14 bases between the two ends. CDR1 is WSHSY and CDR2 is SAAADI in the germline V gene.

V usage is TRBV19 and J usage is TRBJ1-2; 8 bases fit TRBD1. CDR1 is LNHDA and CDR2 is SQIVND in the germline V gene (reference sequence). V shed 4 bases, J shed 4 bases, and the junction held 2 bases outside the gene matches. The CDR3 totals 13 residues. This chain's CDR3 is CASSTDRAYGYTF. CDR3 bases: TGTGCCAGTAGTACGGACAGGGCCTATGGCTACACCTTC.

The chain recombines TRBV25-1 with TRBJ1-5; 9 bases are shared with TRBD1. This CDR3 has 14 amino acids. V dropped 6 bases and J dropped 4; count of bases not matched to a gene: 4. Germline loops: CDR1 MGHDK, CDR2 SYGVNS. The CDR3 loop is CASRGQGVNQPQHF. Written as DNA, the CDR3 is TGTGCCAGCAGGGGACAGGGAGTAAATCAGCCCCAGCATTTT.